Shown below are 19 T cell receptor beta chains from a single sample sequenced in a study of T cell responses to AZD1222 COVID-19 vaccine. Only in-frame clones appear in the TCRdb table, and some are missing; sequencing was by immunoSEQ multiplex PCR. The sample consists of roughly 100,000 clones, less than 95% of them appearing once. The source material was peripheral blood, sampled 28 days after the second AZD1222 dose. The receptors were gathered from an adult who received the AZD1222 COVID-19 vaccine.

The chain combines TRBV7-2 with TRBJ1-3; TRBD1 might be the D (5 bases). This CDR3 spans 14 amino acids. Per germline, CDR1 SGHTA and CDR2 FQGNSA. The V gene lost 5 bases and the J gene lost 1 base, with 9 bases spanning the gap. In nucleotides, the CDR3 is TGTGCCAGCAGCCTACAGGATTCTGGAAACACCATATATTTT. Protein sequence: CASSLQDSGNTIYF.

This clone appeared once. This sequence joins TRBV18 and TRBJ2-7; D remains unclear. With 6 bases removed from V and 4 bases from J, the gap between germline ends came to 10 bases. The CDR3 is 12 amino acids. Germline CDR1 reads KGHSH; CDR2 reads LQKENI. CDR3 sequence (DNA): TGTGCCAGCTCTAACTCTGAATACGAGCAGTACTTC. Translating gives CASSNSEYEQYF.

The CDR3 nucleotides read TGTGCCAGCAGTCAAACGACTAGAGGGGTCAGTCATGAGCAGTTCTTC. It is translated as CASSQTTRGVSHEQFF. The chain combines TRBV6-6 with TRBJ2-1; D may be TRBD2 (6 bases). Per germline, CDR1 MNHNY and CDR2 SVGAGI (reference sequence). This CDR3 has 16 residues. V was clipped by 5 bases and J by 8 bases, with 22 bases between them.

V is TRBV7-9 and J is TRBJ2-7; weak D call: TRBD2 (6 bases). Germline V gene lookup returns CDR1 SEHNR and CDR2 FQNEAQ (reference sequence). The CDR3 loop spans 16 amino acids. V was clipped by 3 bases and J by 0 bases, with 15 bases between them. For the CDR3, the DNA is TGTGCCAGCAGCTTCGTGATAGCGGAGAGCTCCTACGAGCAGTACTTC. Encoded protein: CASSFVIAESSYEQYF.

V usage is TRBV29-1 and J usage is TRBJ2-3; 12 nucleotides match TRBD2. This CDR3 spans 18 amino acids. Trimming cost V 7 bases and J 3 bases; bases outside gene matches: 17. CDR1 is SQVTM and CDR2 is ANQGSEA in the germline V gene. The CDR3 reads CSAKRGLAGTRGTDTQYF. The CDR3 coding sequence is TGCAGCGCCAAACGGGGACTAGCGGGCACCCGTGGGACAGATACGCAGTATTTT.

The rearrangement joins TRBV6-2 or TRBV6-3 to TRBJ2-7; 12 bases fit TRBD1. V lost 2 bases to trimming and J lost 6 bases; unmatched junction nucleotides: 5. From germline, CDR1 is MNHEY and CDR2 SVGEGT. The CDR3 spans 15 residues. CDR3 amino acids: CASSYDGTGGLEQYF. CDR3 nucleotide sequence: TGTGCCAGCAGTTACGATGGGACAGGGGGCCTCGAGCAGTACTTC.

This sequence joins TRBV6-6 and TRBJ1-2; D is possibly TRBD1 (6 bases). CDR3 length: 16 residues. Per the germline V gene, CDR1 is MNHNY and CDR2 is SVGAGI (reference sequence). V dropped 2 bases and J dropped 0 bases, with 13 bases sitting between them. Written as DNA, the CDR3 is TGTGCCAGCAGTTACAGGGACACCCTAGCTAACTATGGCTACACCTTC. Translation: CASSYRDTLANYGYTF.

The chain employs TRBV18 and TRBJ1-6, with D maybe TRBD1 (6 bases). Trimming stripped 5 bases from V and 5 bases from J, with 13 bases between. The CDR3 loop spans 15 amino acids. The germline CDR1 and CDR2 sequences are KGHSH and LQKENI. This chain's CDR3 is CASSEGGGDNSPLHF. For the CDR3, the DNA is TGTGCCAGCTCAGAAGGCGGGGGCGATAATTCACCCCTCCACTTT.

The V call is TRBV27, the J call TRBJ2-7; 8 bases are a match to TRBD1. Germline V lookup: CDR1 MNHEY, CDR2 SMNVEV (reference sequence). CDR3 length equals 14 residues. V dropped 0 bases and J dropped 6; count of bases not matched to a gene: 4. The CDR3 nucleotides read TGTGCCAGCAGTTTATCTAGGACAGGGTCCGAGCAGTACTTC. Encoded protein: CASSLSRTGSEQYF.

The chain links TRBV20-1 to TRBJ1-5; no firm D call. Germline CDR1 and CDR2: DFQATT and SNEGSKA (reference sequence). Trimming removed 3 bases at V and 5 bases at J, with 14 bases between. The CDR3 extends over 14 amino acids. Here the CDR3 DNA reads TGCAGTGCTAGTTACACCTCTGGGGATCAGCCCCAGCATTTT. Encoded protein: CSASYTSGDQPQHF.

This chain joins TRBV19 and TRBJ2-3; TRBD2 might be the D (5 bases). CDR1 and CDR2 from the germline V gene are LNHDA and SQIVND (reference sequence). The CDR3 is 15 amino acids. Between the trimmed V and J ends, which lost 7 bases and 2 bases, there was a span of 16 bases. Here the CDR3 reads CASNLGGPDTDTQYF. CDR3 nucleotides: TGTGCCAGTAACCTCGGAGGACCAGACACAGATACGCAGTATTTT.

J is TRBJ2-3 and V is TRBV5-1; 7 nucleotides align to TRBD1. Germline CDR1 SGHRS, CDR2 YFSETQ. The junction had 4 bases not matched to a gene; V was cut back by 5 bases and J by 1 base. The CDR3 loop spans 14 amino acids. This CDR3 is CASRMQGGTDTQYF. The CDR3 nucleotides are TGCGCCAGCAGGATGCAGGGGGGCACAGATACGCAGTATTTT.

This clone was found once. This chain connects TRBV5-1 to TRBJ1-3; TRBD1 might be the D (5 bases). V lost 4 bases and J lost 3, with 11 bases in between. Germline V lookup: CDR1 SGHRS, CDR2 YFSETQ. This CDR3 has 14 amino acids. The DNA for the CDR3 is TGCGCCAGCAGCGTACCGACAGATGGAAACACCATATATTTT. Translating gives CASSVPTDGNTIYF.

This clone was detected only a few times. V and J are TRBV2 and TRBJ1-4; perhaps TRBD1 as D (5 bases). This CDR3 is 14 amino acids long. The ends were cut back, 6 bases at V and 7 bases at J, with 15 bases in the middle. From germline, CDR1 is SNHLY and CDR2 FYNNEI. The CDR3 nucleotides are TGTGCCAGCAGGCCCCAGGGAGGACTTGAAAAACTGTTTTTT. Protein: CASRPQGGLEKLFF.

This chain connects TRBV4-3 to TRBJ1-6; D uncertain. CDR1 and CDR2 (germline): LGHNA, YSLEER. Trimming took 0 bases from V and 0 from J, leaving 9 bases between them. The CDR3 has 17 residues. This chain's CDR3 is CASSQDVGSSYNSPLHF. Written as DNA, the CDR3 is TGCGCCAGCAGCCAAGATGTAGGGAGCTCCTATAATTCACCCCTCCACTTT.

V gene TRBV5-1 combines with J gene TRBJ2-2; unclear D gene. The CDR3 loop spans 14 amino acids. Deletions cut 5 bases from V and 4 bases from J, with 12 bases between. Germline V CDR1 and CDR2: SGHRS, YFSETQ. CDR3 loop: CASRRSAGTGELFF. The CDR3 coding sequence is TGCGCCAGCAGACGCTCGGCCGGCACCGGGGAGCTGTTTTTT.

This chain joins TRBV5-6 and TRBJ2-3, with 10 bases fitting TRBD2. The length of the CDR3 is 16 residues. V lost 4 bases to trimming and J lost 3 bases; unmatched junction nucleotides: 8. In germline, CDR1 is SGHDT, CDR2 YYEEEE. The CDR3 spells CASSLERGGVTDTQYF. The DNA for the CDR3 is TGTGCCAGCAGCCTGGAGCGGGGGGGTGTGACAGATACGCAGTATTTT.

The J gene is TRBJ1-1, the V gene TRBV30; TRBD1 matches at 8 bases. Germline V gene sequence: CDR1 GTSNPN, CDR2 SVGIG (reference sequence). V shed 6 bases and J 6 bases; nucleotides not matched to a gene: 9. This CDR3 comprises 13 residues. The CDR3 loop reads CACDRGYGSEAFF. DNA for the CDR3: TGTGCCTGTGACAGGGGATATGGGTCTGAAGCTTTCTTT.

The chain employs TRBV6-5 and TRBJ1-1; D not certain. Trimming cost V 2 bases and J 2 bases, with 9 bases left between them. The CDR3 is made up of 14 amino acids. Germline CDR1 reads MNHEY; CDR2 reads SVGAGI. This CDR3 reads CASSYDRRNTEAFF. For the CDR3, the DNA is TGTGCCAGCAGTTACGACCGAAGAAACACTGAAGCTTTCTTT.